This TCR beta chain is drawn from a study of control samples from healthy donors and cancer patients. This CDR3 is 15 amino acids long. V gave up 0 bases and J gave up 0 bases, with 7 bases separating them. In germline, CDR1 is SGDLS, CDR2 YYNGEE. The data were produced by immunoSEQ multiplex PCR, yet TCRdb's version contains in-frame clones alone and is incomplete. The sample yields some 150,000 clones, approximately 94% seen once. The genes are TRBV9 and TRBJ1-5; no definite D call. This receptor was taken from a man in his forties in good health. The sample consisted of blood. CDR3 protein: CASSVDGVSNQPQHF. In DNA form, the CDR3 reads TGTGCCAGCAGCGTAGACGGGGTTAGCAATCAGCCCCAGCATTTT.